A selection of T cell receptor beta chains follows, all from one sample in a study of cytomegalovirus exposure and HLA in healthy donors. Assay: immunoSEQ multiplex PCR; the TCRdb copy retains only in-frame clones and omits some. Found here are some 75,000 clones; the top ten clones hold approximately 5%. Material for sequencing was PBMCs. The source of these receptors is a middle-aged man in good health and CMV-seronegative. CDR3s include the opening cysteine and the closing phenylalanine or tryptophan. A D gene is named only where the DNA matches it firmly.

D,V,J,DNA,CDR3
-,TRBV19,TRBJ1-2,TGTGCCCCTTCCCCGGGGAAGAGCTACACCTTC,CAPSPGKSYTF
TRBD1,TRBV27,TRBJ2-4,TGTGCCAGCACCGTAACCGGGACAGGGTTTGCCAAAAACATTCAGTACTTC,CASTVTGTGFAKNIQYF
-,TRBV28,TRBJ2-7,TGTGCCAGCAGTTTATATCAGGTCGAGCAGTACTTC,CASSLYQVEQYF
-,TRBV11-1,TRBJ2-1,TGTGCCAGCAGCTCTCGGTCTTACTCGGGTAATGAGCAGTTCTTC,CASSSRSYSGNEQFF
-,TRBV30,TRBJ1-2,TGTGCCTGGGCGGGGTGGTCTTACACCTTC,CAWAGWSYTF
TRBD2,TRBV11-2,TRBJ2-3,TGTGCCAGCAGCTCCCAAGCGGGGCCCACAGATACGCAGTATTTT,CASSSQAGPTDTQYF
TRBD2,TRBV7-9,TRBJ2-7,TGTGCCAGCGGTCCGGGACTACCCATCCAAGATCGATCCTACGAGCAGTACTTC,CASGPGLPIQDRSYEQYF
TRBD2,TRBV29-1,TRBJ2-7,TGCAGCGCTTCTAGCGGGAGTAGGGAGCAGTACTTC,CSASSGSREQYF
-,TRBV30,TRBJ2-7,TGTGCCTGGAGGCAGGTTGACGAGCAGTACTTC,CAWRQVDEQYF
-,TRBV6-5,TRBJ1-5,TGTGCCAGCAGTGGCACAGGGCTTCAGCCCCAGCATTTT,CASSGTGLQPQHF
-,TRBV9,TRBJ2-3,TGTGCCAGCAGCGTAGAAGGGGGAGTGAGCACAGATACGCAGTATTTT,CASSVEGGVSTDTQYF
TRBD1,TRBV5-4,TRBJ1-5,TGTGCCAGCAGCTCGGGGACAGGGGGCAGTCAGCCCCAGCATTTT,CASSSGTGGSQPQHF
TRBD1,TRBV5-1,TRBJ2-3,TGCGCCAGCAGTATCGGACAGGTCACAGATACGCAGTATTTT,CASSIGQVTDTQYF
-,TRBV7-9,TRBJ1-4,TGTGCCAGCAGCCCGCTAGAAAAACTGTTTTTT,CASSPLEKLFF
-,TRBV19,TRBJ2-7,TGTGCCAGTAGTATTGGACATAGGAGCTCCTACGAGCAGTACTTC,CASSIGHRSSYEQYF
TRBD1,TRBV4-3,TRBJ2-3,TGCGCCAGCAGCCAATCCGGGACAGGGGGCCGAGATACGCAGTATTTT,CASSQSGTGGRDTQYF
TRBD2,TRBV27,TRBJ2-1,TGTGCCAGCAGTTTCCCGGCGGGGGGGGTCCACTCCTACAATGAGCAGTTCTTC,CASSFPAGGVHSYNEQFF
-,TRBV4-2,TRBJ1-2,TGTGCCAGCAGCCAAGCACGGGGGTCCTATGGCTACACCTTC,CASSQARGSYGYTF
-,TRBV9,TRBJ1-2,TGTGCCAGCAGCGTAGTTAGAGTGGATGGCTACACCTTC,CASSVVRVDGYTF
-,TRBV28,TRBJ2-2,TGTGCTAGCAGTTTCGTCGGGGGAGGCGGGGAGCTGTTTTTT,CASSFVGGGGELFF
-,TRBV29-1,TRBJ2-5,TGCAGCGTGGACGGCGGAGGAGGATTTGATGAGACCCAGTACTTC,CSVDGGGGFDETQYF
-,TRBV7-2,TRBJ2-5,TGTGCCAGCAGTAATCGGGAGACCCAGTACTTC,CASSNRETQYF
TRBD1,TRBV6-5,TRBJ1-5,TGTGCCAGCAGCCTTAGACAGGGGAGCAATCAGCCCCAGCATTTT,CASSLRQGSNQPQHF
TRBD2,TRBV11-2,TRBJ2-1,TGTGCCAGCAGCTATACGGGGGGTGAGCAGTTCTTC,CASSYTGGEQFF
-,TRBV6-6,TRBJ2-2,TGTGCCAGCAGTTACAGGACAGACGCCGGGGAGCTGTTTTTT,CASSYRTDAGELFF
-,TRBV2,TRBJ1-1,TGTGCCAGCAGTGTCACGGGAATCCGAACTGAAGCTTTCTTT,CASSVTGIRTEAFF
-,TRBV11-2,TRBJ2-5,TGTGCCAGCAGCTATACCCGGGACAAGGAAGAGACCCAGTACTTC,CASSYTRDKEETQYF
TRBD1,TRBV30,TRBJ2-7,TGTGCCTGGACCTCGGGGACAGGGGGCGAGCAGTACTTC,CAWTSGTGGEQYF
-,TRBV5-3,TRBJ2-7,TGTGCCAGAAGCTTGAGGACAGCCCAGGGCTACGAGCAGTACTTC,CARSLRTAQGYEQYF
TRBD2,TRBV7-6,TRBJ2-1,TGTGCCAGCAGTCCTGGGGGGGTTGAGCAGTTCTTC,CASSPGGVEQFF
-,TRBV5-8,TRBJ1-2,TGTGCCAGCAGTTGGAGCACCTCTAACTATGGCTACACCTTC,CASSWSTSNYGYTF
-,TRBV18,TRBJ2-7,TGTGCCAGCTCAGACCAGCGGTACTACGAGCAGTACTTC,CASSDQRYYEQYF
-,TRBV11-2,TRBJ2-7,TGTGCCAGCAGCTTAGTGGGCGGGACCCCTAGCTCCTACGAGCAGTACTTC,CASSLVGGTPSSYEQYF
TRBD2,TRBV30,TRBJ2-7,TGTGCCTGGGGGCCGGGACTACCGTCCTACGAGCAGTACTTC,CAWGPGLPSYEQYF
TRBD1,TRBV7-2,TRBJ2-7,TGTGCCAGCAGTTGGGACAGGATTTACGAGCAGTACTTC,CASSWDRIYEQYF
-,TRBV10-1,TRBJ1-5,TGCGCCAGCAGGGACCCTTGGCGGGGGAGCAATCAGCCCCAGCATTTT,CASRDPWRGSNQPQHF
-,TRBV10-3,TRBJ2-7,TGTGCCATCTGTCGGACAACAGGCCGACCTCCCTACGAGCAGTACTTC,CAICRTTGRPPYEQYF
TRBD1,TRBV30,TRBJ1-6,TGTGCCTGGAGTGTTGAGGGGGCATATTCACCCCTCCACTTT,CAWSVEGAYSPLHF
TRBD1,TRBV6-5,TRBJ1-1,TGTGCCAGCAGTTACTCAGACGGGACAGCTTATGAAGCTTTCTTT,CASSYSDGTAYEAFF
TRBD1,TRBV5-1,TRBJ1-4,TGCGCCAGCAGCCTAGGACAGGGCGGTACTAATGAAAAACTGTTTTTT,CASSLGQGGTNEKLFF
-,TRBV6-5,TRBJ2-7,TGTGCCAGCAGAACCAACAGGGAGCAGTACTTC,CASRTNREQYF
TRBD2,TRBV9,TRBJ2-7,TGTGCCAGCAGCGCAGGACTAGCGGGAGTCGGCGAGCAGTACTTC,CASSAGLAGVGEQYF
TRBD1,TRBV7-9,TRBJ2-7,TGTGCCAGCAGGGGGGGGACAGGGGGGAGCTACGAGCAGTACTTC,CASRGGTGGSYEQYF
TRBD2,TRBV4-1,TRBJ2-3,TGCGCCAGCAGCCAAGACGGACTAGCTCCAGATACGCAGTATTTT,CASSQDGLAPDTQYF
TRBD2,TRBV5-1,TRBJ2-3,TGCGCCAGCAGTCATAGCGGGAGGGCCACAGATACGCAGTATTTT,CASSHSGRATDTQYF
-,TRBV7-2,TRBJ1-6,TGTGCCAGCAGTTTCGACAGGCGGAATTCACCCCTCCACTTT,CASSFDRRNSPLHF
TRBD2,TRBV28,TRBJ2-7,TGTGCCAGCACCCCGATTGGACTAGCTTTCGAGCAGTACTTC,CASTPIGLAFEQYF
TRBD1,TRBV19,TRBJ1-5,TGTGCCAGTAGTACCCCGGGACAGGGCACTCAGCCCCAGCATTTT,CASSTPGQGTQPQHF
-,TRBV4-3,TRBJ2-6,TGCGCCAGCAGCCAAGCTTTAGACGGGGGATTTTCTGGGGCCAACGTCCTGACTTTC,CASSQALDGGFSGANVLTF
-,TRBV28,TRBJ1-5,TGTGCCAGCAGCCCCCCAGGGGCTCAGCCCCAGCATTTT,CASSPPGAQPQHF
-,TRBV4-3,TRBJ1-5,TGCGCCAGCAGCCAATACAGGGAGAGGGATCAGCCCCAGCATTTT,CASSQYRERDQPQHF
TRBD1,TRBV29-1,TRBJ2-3,TGCAGCGTGATCCGGACGACAGGGGTAACAGATACGCAGTATTTT,CSVIRTTGVTDTQYF
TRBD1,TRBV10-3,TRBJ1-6,TGTGCCATCAGACCGGACAGGGGAAGTTCACCCCTCCACTTT,CAIRPDRGSSPLHF